Below, 30 T cell receptor beta chains from the same sample are listed, as sequenced in a study of vaccination and CD4 T cells after COVID-19. Treatment indicated: roughly ten-day PBMC culture with coronavirus spike peptide pools or control peptides (ViraFEST assay). These receptors are not linked to any known antigen. Researchers used the Oncomine TCR Beta short-read assay to sequence DNA from cultured CD4+ T cells. TCRdb redid the calling of the PCR reads with MiXCR, one entry per CDR3 protein. The sample includes around 19,000 distinct CDR3 sequences, over 50% of them seen just once. The specimen sequenced was CD4+ T cells from blood, cultured in vitro. The receptor set was obtained from a human donor who had recovered from COVID-19.

The chain uses TRBV12-3 or TRBV12-4 and TRBJ2-3; 7 positions match TRBD2. V was clipped by 4 bases and J by 2 bases; unmatched bases: 3. This CDR3 spans 14 amino acids. The CDR3 nucleotides read TGTGCCAGCAGTTCCGGGACTAACACAGATACGCAGTATTTT. This sequence encodes CASSSGTNTDTQYF.

CDR3 in DNA: TGTGCCAGCAGCCCACCGCCGGGGGCAGCAACTAATGAAAAACTGTTTTTT. The encoded protein is CASSPPPGAATNEKLFF. V usage is TRBV5-4 and J usage is TRBJ1-4, with D maybe TRBD1 (6 bases). There are 17 residues in the CDR3. V lost 4 bases to trimming and J lost 0 bases, with 16 bases between them. The V gene's germline CDR1 is SGHNT and CDR2 YYREEE (reference sequence).

The chain uses TRBV6-5 and TRBJ1-6, with D tentatively TRBD1 (5 bases). V was cut by 2 bases and J by 6 bases, with 14 bases left in between. This CDR3 is 16 amino acids long. The germline CDR1 and CDR2 sequences are MNHEY and SVGAGI. In nucleotides, the CDR3 is TGTGCCAGCAGTTACACCCCGGGACTGAGTAATTCACCCCTCCACTTT. Its translation: CASSYTPGLSNSPLHF.

This sequence joins TRBV15 and TRBJ1-4; D is unclear. CDR1 and CDR2 from the germline V gene are LNHNV and YYDKDF (reference sequence). The V end lost 1 base, the J end lost 5 bases, and 14 bases lay between the germline ends. The CDR3 covers 16 residues. CDR3 sequence reads: CATSRGLLNGNEKLFF. The CDR3 bases are TGTGCCACCAGCAGAGGTCTCCTTAACGGAAATGAAAAACTGTTTTTT.

The chain couples TRBV6-1 to TRBJ1-1; TRBD1 is a possible D gene (5 bases). The CDR3 consists of 16 residues. The germline V gene encodes CDR1 MNHNS and CDR2 SASEGT. V was clipped by 8 bases and J by 6 bases, with 25 bases between them. CDR3 residues: CASGAPFGALGSEAFF. The CDR3 bases are TGTGCCAGCGGCGCCCCTTTTGGGGCTTTAGGGTCTGAAGCTTTCTTT.

This chain links TRBV11-2 with TRBJ1-2; no clear D gene. CDR1 is SGHAT, CDR2 FQNNGV, per germline. V was pared by 1 base and J by 2 bases, with 8 bases between. This CDR3 is 14 amino acids long. DNA for the CDR3: TGTGCCAGCAGCTTAGGTTACTTAAACTATGGCTACACCTTC. Its protein product is CASSLGYLNYGYTF. The whole variable domain, filled in from reference TRBV11-2 and TRBJ1-2, reads EAGVAQSPRYKIIEKRQSVAFWCNPISGHATLYWYQQILGQGPKLLIQFQNNGVVDDSQLPKDRFSAERLKGVDSTLKIQPAKLEDSAVYLCASSLGYLNYGYTFGSGTRLTVV.

The chain carries TRBV7-2 and TRBJ1-4; 7 nucleotides line up with TRBD1. V lost 6 bases and J lost 8; bases outside the gene matches: 6. This CDR3 contains 13 residues. Germline-derived CDR1 and CDR2 are SGHTA and FQGNSA. CDR3 loop: CASRNRGSEKLFF. DNA of the CDR3: TGTGCCAGCAGGAACAGGGGCTCGGAAAAACTGTTTTTT. Complete variable domain (other parts from reference TRBV7-2 and TRBJ1-4): GAGVSQSPSNKVTEKGKDVELRCDPISGHTALYWYRQSLGQGLEFLIYFQGNSAPDKSGLPSDRFSAERTGGSVSTLTIQRTQQEDSAVYLCASRNRGSEKLFFGSGTQLSVL.

The rearrangement links TRBV12-3 or TRBV12-4 to TRBJ1-2; D ambiguous. V was cut by 1 base and J by 1 base, with 16 bases left in between. The CDR3 sequence is 17 residues long. CDR3 nucleotides: TGTGCCAGCAGTTTAGGGTTAGGTGGCCCAATTAACTATGGCTACACCTTC. It codes for CASSLGLGGPINYGYTF.

This clonotype occurred a few times. V usage is TRBV20-1 and J usage is TRBJ2-3; TRBD2 agrees at 7 bases. Germline trimming cut 1 base from V and 1 base from J; bases unmatched to any gene: 5. CDR3 length equals 15 residues. Germline-derived CDR1 and CDR2 are DFQATT and SNEGSKA (reference sequence). The CDR3 protein is CSARVGGRGTDTQYF. CDR3 DNA sequence: TGCAGTGCTAGAGTCGGGGGGAGGGGCACAGATACGCAGTATTTT.

The rearrangement links TRBV5-4 to TRBJ2-2; weak D call: TRBD1 (5 bases). With 4 bases removed from V and 2 bases from J, the gap between germline ends came to 9 bases. Germline V gives CDR1 SGHNT, CDR2 YYREEE (reference sequence). CDR3 length equals 14 residues. CDR3 sequence reads: CASSPDSNTGELFF. DNA of the CDR3: TGTGCCAGCAGCCCCGACAGTAACACCGGGGAGCTGTTTTTT.

The V call is TRBV6-1, the J call TRBJ2-4; D possibly matches TRBD1 or TRBD2 (5 bases each). The CDR3 length is 15 residues. Per the germline V gene, CDR1 is MNHNS and CDR2 is SASEGT. The CDR3 reads CPRIVGALAKNIQYF. Here the CDR3 DNA reads TGTCCCCGTATCGTCGGGGCCTTAGCCAAAAACATTCAGTACTTC.

V usage is TRBV10-3 and J usage is TRBJ1-5; 11 bases map to TRBD1. The CDR3 has 15 amino acids. With 10 bases clipped from V and 3 bases from J, the junction kept 8 bases outside the gene matches. Germline V gene data show CDR1 as ENHRY and CDR2 as SYGVKD. DNA of the CDR3: TGTGCCAATAGTCCGGGACAGGGGGACAATCAGCCCCAGCATTTT. It encodes CANSPGQGDNQPQHF.

The chain combines TRBV20-1 with TRBJ1-3, with D maybe TRBD1 (5 bases). The length of the CDR3 is 14 residues. The germline V gene has CDR1 DFQATT and CDR2 SNEGSKA (reference sequence). Trimming pared 1 base from V and 4 bases from J, leaving 11 bases between. CDR3: CSARGGGPGNTIYF. The CDR3 DNA follows: TGCAGTGCTAGAGGGGGGGGTCCCGGAAACACCATATATTTT.

This rearrangement joins TRBV15 to TRBJ2-3, with TRBD2 identical over 9 bases. V gave up 3 bases and J gave up 10 bases; unmatched junction bases: 11. Germline V gene data show CDR1 as LNHNV and CDR2 as YYDKDF (reference sequence). This CDR3 contains 15 residues. CDR3 protein: CATSRSLAGDQSQYF. In DNA form, the CDR3 reads TGTGCCACCAGCAGGTCATTAGCGGGAGACCAGTCGCAGTATTTT.

V gene TRBV11-3 combines with J gene TRBJ2-5, with TRBD2 matching over 11 bases. The V and J ends lost 1 base and 3 bases, in that order; junction bases with no gene match: 7. Germline V gene lookup returns CDR1 SGHNT and CDR2 YENEEA. The CDR3 runs to 17 residues. CDR3 sequence reads: CASSLGSTSGGKETQYF. The CDR3 DNA reads as TGTGCCAGCAGCTTAGGGTCTACTAGCGGGGGAAAAGAGACCCAGTACTTC.

This chain links TRBV6-1 with TRBJ2-5; no clear D gene. The V gene lost 2 bases and the J gene lost 1 base, with 8 bases spanning the gap. This CDR3 spans 14 amino acids. CDR1 and CDR2 from the germline V gene are MNHNS and SASEGT. The DNA for the CDR3 is TGTGCCAGCAGTGAAAGCCGGATCCAAGAGACCCAGTACTTC. Its translation: CASSESRIQETQYF.

The chain has TRBV6-1 and TRBJ2-2, with D maybe TRBD1 (5 bases). CDR1 MNHNS and CDR2 SASEGT come from the germline V gene. V lost 5 bases, J lost 1 base, and 14 bases lay in between. The CDR3 covers 16 residues. CDR3 sequence: CASSHRQVLNTGELFF. Written as DNA, the CDR3 is TGTGCCAGCAGTCACAGGCAGGTCCTGAACACCGGGGAGCTGTTTTTT.

This chain joins TRBV19 and TRBJ2-4, with 7 bases aligning to TRBD2. The J segment lost 0 bases and the V segment lost 1 base, leaving 3 bases of the junction unmatched. Germline values: CDR1 LNHDA, CDR2 SQIVND (reference sequence). The CDR3 runs to 16 residues. The CDR3 coding sequence is TGTGCCAGTAGTATAGCACTAGCGTTAGCCAAAAACATTCAGTACTTC. It specifies CASSIALALAKNIQYF. Variable domain in full (rest from reference TRBV19 and TRBJ2-4): DGGITQSPKYLFRKEGQNVTLSCEQNLNHDAMYWYRQDPGQGLRLIYYSQIVNDFQKGDIAEGYSVSREKKESFPLTVTSAQKNPTAFYLCASSIALALAKNIQYFGAGTRLSVL.

The gene calls are TRBV12-3 or TRBV12-4 and TRBJ1-5, with TRBD1 as a possible D gene (5 bases). The CDR3 totals 13 residues. The ends were cut back, 0 bases at V and 15 bases at J, with 15 bases in the middle. DNA for the CDR3: TGTGCCAGCAGTTTAGCGCCAGGGATGCGCGGGCATTTT. Translated, it gives CASSLAPGMRGHF.

This chain connects TRBV5-4 to TRBJ1-6; TRBD1 aligns across 7 bases. Germline V gene sequence: CDR1 SGHNT, CDR2 YYREEE (reference sequence). The ends lost 2 bases at V and 5 bases at J; junction bases unmatched: 4. The CDR3 runs 15 residues. CDR3 in amino acids: CASSFQGVDNSPLHF. CDR3 coding DNA: TGTGCCAGCAGCTTTCAGGGGGTTGATAATTCACCCCTCCACTTT.

The rearrangement links TRBV7-2 to TRBJ2-7; possibly TRBD1 for D (7 bases). Germline V gives CDR1 SGHTA, CDR2 FQGNSA. The CDR3 has 12 amino acids. Trimming left V 6 bases short and J 10 bases short, with 16 bases between. DNA for the CDR3: TGTGCCAGCAGGCCTGACAGGGACTCCCAGTACTTC. It translates to CASRPDRDSQYF.

The count of this clonotype is one. This rearrangement joins TRBV7-9 to TRBJ2-7; 10 nucleotides match TRBD1. Trimming removed 5 bases from V and 1 base from J; junction bases left unmatched: 11. Germline CDR1 is SEHNR and CDR2 is FQNEAQ (reference sequence). This CDR3 is built from 17 residues. Written as DNA, the CDR3 is TGTGCCAGCAGCACCAGCACCGGGACAGGGGCTTCCTACGAGCAGTACTTC. Protein sequence: CASSTSTGTGASYEQYF.

This clonotype was observed a handful of times. This chain links TRBV7-9 with TRBJ2-2; D might be TRBD2 (5 bases). CDR3 length equals 16 residues. Germline V gene lookup returns CDR1 SEHNR and CDR2 FQNEAQ (reference sequence). Between the trimmed V and J ends, which lost 5 bases and 1 base, there was a span of 14 bases. The CDR3 DNA reads as TGTGCCAGCAGCCGCTTTCTCGGAGGGAACACCGGGGAGCTGTTTTTT. This codes for CASSRFLGGNTGELFF.

This clonotype was counted only a few times. The chain carries TRBV10-1 and TRBJ2-7, with D possibly matching TRBD1 (6 bases). The germline V gene encodes CDR1 WNHNN and CDR2 SYGVQD (reference sequence). The CDR3 has 13 amino acids. V was cut by 5 bases and J by 2 bases, with 10 bases left in between. The CDR3 DNA reads as TGCGCCAGCAGTTCAGGGACAACCTACGAGCAGTACTTC. It specifies CASSSGTTYEQYF.

The chain combines TRBV28 with TRBJ2-7; 10 bases align to TRBD2. The DNA end is more similar to TRBJ2-5, so the J call may be wrong. This CDR3 spans 18 amino acids. Germline V CDR1 and CDR2: MDHEN, SYDVKM. The CDR3 here is CASSLGGLAGVREETQYF. The CDR3 DNA follows: TGTGCCAGCAGTCTAGGAGGTCTAGCGGGGGTAAGGGAAGAGACCCAGTACTTC.

The V and J genes are TRBV20-1 and TRBJ1-5; a weak D match, TRBD1 (6 bases). The CDR3 runs 13 residues. Germline CDR1 is DFQATT and CDR2 is SNEGSKA (reference sequence). The V end was cut by 6 bases, the J end by 2 bases, with 11 bases between. In nucleotides, the CDR3 is TGCAGTGCAGCGGGGGCTCGCAATCAGCCCCAGCATTTT. Its protein is CSAAGARNQPQHF.

The rearrangement uses TRBV11-1 and TRBJ2-5; 14 bases agree with TRBD2. CDR3 length: 16 residues. Germline-derived CDR1 and CDR2 are SGHAT and FQDESV (reference sequence). Trimming at V came to 5 bases and at J to 4 bases, leaving 6 bases not matched to a gene. The CDR3, as DNA: TGTGCCAGCAGCACCAGGACTAGCGGGGGGCTAGAGACCCAGTACTTC. Its translation: CASSTRTSGGLETQYF. The complete variable domain, with remaining parts taken from reference TRBV11-1 and TRBJ2-5, reads EAEVAQSPRYKITEKSQAVAFWCDPISGHATLYWYRQILGQGPELLVQFQDESVVDDSQLPKDRFSAERLKGVDSTLKIQPAELGDSAMYLCASSTRTSGGLETQYFGPGTRLLVL.

This chain connects TRBV20-1 to TRBJ1-5, with 10 bases fitting TRBD1. This CDR3 region has 15 residues. Germline CDR1 reads DFQATT; CDR2 reads SNEGSKA (reference sequence). With V trimmed by 3 bases and J by 1 base, 3 bases remained unmatched. CDR3 region: CSASGTGASNQPQHF. The CDR3 DNA reads TGCAGTGCTAGCGGGACAGGGGCCAGCAATCAGCCCCAGCATTTT.

This clonotype is a singleton in its sample. The CDR3 sequence is CASSPFPTEAFF. CDR3 DNA sequence: TGTGCCAGCTCACCATTTCCCACTGAAGCTTTCTTT. J is TRBJ1-1 and V is TRBV18; D gene uncertain. V lost 2 bases and J lost 4, with 5 bases in between. CDR3 size: 12 residues. Germline V lookup: CDR1 KGHSH, CDR2 LQKENI.

The sample holds a few counts of this clonotype. The V gene is TRBV12-3 or TRBV12-4, the J gene TRBJ1-3; D gene uncertain. V was pared by 5 bases and J by 4 bases, with 9 bases between. The CDR3 is 13 residues long. CDR3 residues: CASSPGMGNTIYF. CDR3 nucleotide sequence: TGTGCCAGCAGTCCGGGGATGGGAAACACCATATATTTT.